This T cell receptor beta chain derives from a study of T-cell reconstitution after alpha-beta-depleted transplantation in children. Findings and caveats of the study: In patients about two months after transplant, alpha-beta T cells reportedly arose from several hundred expanded graft clones. T-cell counts and diversity at one year post-transplant came mainly from newly produced T cells. Surviving recipient T cells and intrathymic progenitors accounted for some patients' high TCRbeta diversity at day 60.

The CDR3 spans 12 residues. Germline CDR1 and CDR2: SQVTM and ANQGSEA. V lost 7 bases and J 4 bases, leaving 12 bases between the germline ends. This clonotype appeared a few times. The antigen remains unidentified. This sample's TCRbeta library carried unique molecular identifier barcodes. Each CDR3 protein is one row after TCRdb ran MiXCR on the PCR reads. The sample records about 310,000 distinct CDR3 sequences, around 25% being singletons. The sequencing used PBMCs, mostly from graft donor cells, collected 180 days after TCRalphabeta/CD19-depleted stem cell transplant. The TCR was taken from a male patient aged 10 to 17 who had a stem cell transplant for acute lymphoblastic leukemia, so the T cells may come from the graft donor. The chain employs TRBV29-1 and TRBJ2-3; TRBD2 is a possible D gene (5 bases). The CDR3 reads CSGTPNADTQYF. The DNA of the CDR3 is TGCAGCGGGACTCCAAACGCAGATACGCAGTATTTT.